Listed here are 14 T cell receptor beta chains from one sample, sequenced in a study of T cells in Graves' hyperthyroidism and ophthalmopathy. The TCR beta CDR3 regions underwent amplification using RNA transcripts as the source. The primer set for the first-round RT-PCR of the TCR CDR3 was HTBI. TCRdb passed the multiplex PCR reads through MiXCR, listing each CDR3 protein once. Here the sample spans 350,000 to 400,000 distinct CDR3 sequences, over 15% being singletons. Sequencing input: blood. These receptors were obtained from a woman aged 18-29 years with Graves' hyperthyroidism.

This clonotype has ten or more counts. The chain recombines TRBV12-3 or TRBV12-4 with TRBJ1-5, with TRBD1 matching 9 bases. V lost 6 bases to trimming and J lost 5 bases; unmatched junction nucleotides: 2. CDR3 length: 13 amino acids. The CDR3 region is CASSRDRDQPQHF. The CDR3 nucleotides read TGTGCCAGCAGCAGGGACAGGGATCAGCCCCAGCATTTT.

This clonotype was seen many times. V usage is TRBV20-1 and J usage is TRBJ1-5, with D unresolved. The V gene's germline CDR1 is DFQATT and CDR2 SNEGSKA (reference sequence). The CDR3 consists of 15 residues. Trimming took off 1 base at V and 4 bases at J, with 14 bases between the two ends. The DNA of the CDR3 is TGCAGTGCTAGAGGAGCTGTCAGGCGGAATCAGCCCCAGCATTTT. Encoded protein: CSARGAVRRNQPQHF.

The chain uses TRBV25-1 and TRBJ1-2, with TRBD1 as a possible D gene (6 bases). CDR3 size: 16 residues. Germline V lookup: CDR1 MGHDK, CDR2 SYGVNS. V was shortened by 5 bases and J by 4 bases, with 20 bases between the two germline ends. The CDR3 DNA sequence: TGTGCCAGCAGTCGGTCCGGGACACAGCATGGCTATGGCTACACCTTC. Amino acid sequence: CASSRSGTQHGYGYTF.

This clonotype was observed at least ten times. The chain combines TRBV5-1 with TRBJ2-7; D possibly corresponds to TRBD2 (6 bases). Germline V CDR1 and CDR2: SGHRS, YFSETQ. Trimming shortened V by 5 bases and J by 2 bases, and 14 bases separated the two germline ends. The CDR3 covers 14 residues. CDR3 region: CASSFLAGTYEQYF. In nucleotides, the CDR3 is TGCGCCAGCAGTTTTCTCGCGGGAACCTACGAGCAGTACTTC.

In regard to this clonotype: It may be a read error: a sequence one base away is much more abundant. The chain joins TRBV27 to TRBJ1-1; 9 bases are shared with TRBD1. CDR1 and CDR2 (germline): MNHEY, SMNVEV (reference sequence). This CDR3 has 16 amino acids. CDR3 sequence: CASSLGQGFMNTDAFF. Written as DNA, the CDR3 is TGTGCCAGCAGTCTGGGACAGGGTTTTATGAACACTGATGCTTTCTTT.

This clonotype occurred a few times. This chain connects TRBV7-3 to TRBJ2-7; TRBD1 is a possible D gene (5 bases). The germline V gene has CDR1 SGHTA and CDR2 FQGTGA. This CDR3 is 13 amino acids long. Trimming removed 4 bases from V and 5 bases from J, with 12 bases in between. The CDR3, as DNA: TGTGCCAGCAGCTACACAGGTTCCCACGAGCAGTACTTC. It codes for CASSYTGSHEQYF.

This clonotype was counted ten times or more. The rearrangement joins TRBV20-1 to TRBJ1-5; 8 bases match TRBD1. The CDR3 spans 14 residues. V trimming: 6 bases; J trimming: 1 base; junction bases outside the gene matches: 5. Germline loops: CDR1 DFQATT, CDR2 SNEGSKA (reference sequence). CDR3 nucleotide sequence: TGCAGTGCCTTACAGGGGGGGAGCAATCAGCCCCAGCATTTT. Its protein is CSALQGGSNQPQHF.

The chain carries TRBV6-5 and TRBJ2-5; 7 bases are shared with TRBD2. The CDR3 extends over 15 amino acids. The germline gives CDR1 MNHEY, CDR2 SVGAGI. With V trimmed by 0 bases and J by 5 bases, 6 bases remained unmatched. The CDR3 is CASSYSGLGRETQYF. In DNA form, the CDR3 reads TGTGCCAGCAGTTACTCGGGCCTCGGGAGGGAGACCCAGTACTTC.

This clonotype was counted at least ten times. The chain combines TRBV6-1 with TRBJ2-2; D possibly matches TRBD1 or TRBD2 (5 bases each). The CDR3 length is 14 residues. V shed 6 bases and J shed 3 bases, with 11 bases lying between them. The V gene's germline CDR1 is MNHNS and CDR2 SASEGT. CDR3 protein: CASSSGTYTGELFF. In DNA form, the CDR3 reads TGTGCCAGCAGCTCCGGGACCTACACCGGGGAGCTGTTTTTT.

This clonotype was observed many times. The V and J genes are TRBV4-1 and TRBJ1-1; D is unclear. CDR3 size: 15 residues. The germline CDR1 and CDR2 sequences are MGHRA and YSYEKL. The germline V and J ends were trimmed by 7 bases and 0 bases, with 15 bases remaining between them. The DNA for the CDR3 is TGCGCCAGCACCGGATCCGGGAAGATGAACACTGAAGCTTTCTTT. Its translation: CASTGSGKMNTEAFF.

This clonotype came up many times. CDR3 nucleotides: TGTGCCAGCACCCCGGGGGGGAGACAGGAAGCTTTCTTT. Encoded protein: CASTPGGRQEAFF. The chain joins TRBV6-1 to TRBJ1-1, with D possibly matching TRBD1 (5 bases). The V end lost 7 bases, the J end lost 8 bases, and 17 bases lay between the germline ends. The CDR3 has 13 residues. Germline V lookup: CDR1 MNHNS, CDR2 SASEGT.

J is TRBJ2-7 and V is TRBV7-8; no clear D gene. V shed 10 bases and J shed 3 bases, with 19 bases lying between them. This CDR3 spans 14 amino acids. Germline lookup yields CDR1 SGHVS and CDR2 FQNEAQ. This chain's CDR3 is CATLLGNPYYEQYF. Written as DNA, the CDR3 is TGTGCCACTCTTCTTGGCAATCCCTACTACGAGCAGTACTTC.

The V and J genes are TRBV6-2 or TRBV6-3 and TRBJ2-7; D assignment may be TRBD1 or TRBD2 (7 bases each). CDR3 length: 12 residues. In germline, CDR1 is MNHEY, CDR2 SVGEGT. Trimming shortened V by 6 bases and J by 7 bases, and 13 bases separated the two germline ends. CDR3 sequence reads: CASRSGTAEQYF. The CDR3 nucleotides read TGTGCCAGCAGGAGCGGGACAGCGGAGCAGTACTTC.

This chain connects TRBV19 to TRBJ1-2; 8 bases are shared with TRBD1. J gave up 4 bases and V 6 bases, and 4 bases lay outside the gene matches. The length of the CDR3 is 13 residues. Per germline, CDR1 LNHDA and CDR2 SQIVND (reference sequence). Here the CDR3 reads CASSTGGGYGYTF. CDR3 nucleotide sequence: TGTGCCAGTAGCACAGGGGGAGGCTATGGCTACACCTTC.